This passage covers 21 T cell receptor beta chains from one sample sequenced in a study of metastatic and nonmetastatic thyroid tumors. Using MiXCR, TCRdb re-called clones from the PCR reads. The sample records roughly 98,000 clones, just under 15% being singletons. Every patient underwent thyroid surgery untreated. Sequencing input: blood. The receptor source for this set is a female donor with papillary thyroid cancer or a benign thyroid nodule (not recorded which). Some clones in this sample may be carry-over from other donors' samples.

This clone was counted ten times or more. One end of the junction fails to match germline, which may point to a read error. The V and J genes are TRBV6-1 and TRBJ1-2, with 7 bases matching TRBD1. Germline-derived CDR1 and CDR2 are MNHNS and SASEGT. The CDR3 extends over 17 amino acids. This CDR3 reads CASSHEDPGGSNHGYTF. The CDR3 DNA reads as TGTGCCAGCAGCCACGAGGACCCAGGGGGGTCTAACCATGGCTACACCTTC.

This clone has at least ten counts. The genes are TRBV2 and TRBJ2-5; 9 bases map to TRBD1. V trimming: 6 bases; J trimming: 3 bases; junction bases outside the gene matches: 11. CDR3 length: 16 residues. Looked up from germline, CDR1 is SNHLY and CDR2 is FYNNEI. The CDR3 bases are TGTGCCAGCAGCGATACCCTACAGGGGGCCGAAGAGACCCAGTACTTC. Translated, it gives CASSDTLQGAEETQYF.

The sample holds many counts of this clone. The V call is TRBV7-9, the J call TRBJ1-4, with D possibly being TRBD1 (5 bases). The V gene lost 0 bases and the J gene lost 8 bases, with 16 bases spanning the gap. The CDR3 contains 16 residues. Germline-derived CDR1 and CDR2 are SEHNR and FQNEAQ (reference sequence). The CDR3: CASSLALRGLEEKLFF. In DNA, the CDR3 is TGTGCCAGCAGCTTAGCGTTGAGGGGTCTGGAGGAAAAACTGTTTTTT. Full variable domain (rest looked up from reference TRBV7-9 and TRBJ1-4): DTGVSQNPRHKITKRGQNVTFRCDPISEHNRLYWYRQTLGQGPEFLTYFQNEAQLEKSRLLSDRFSAERPKGSFSTLEIQRTEQGDSAMYLCASSLALRGLEEKLFFGSGTQLSVL.

This clone was seen ten or more times. The rearrangement links TRBV5-1 to TRBJ1-5; D is ambiguous. CDR3 length: 13 residues. The germline gives CDR1 SGHRS, CDR2 YFSETQ. Trimming left V 0 bases short and J 5 bases short, with 6 bases between. This chain's CDR3 is CASSLGQDQPQHF. CDR3 sequence (DNA): TGCGCCAGCAGCTTGGGGCAAGATCAGCCCCAGCATTTT. Full variable domain (remainder filled in from reference TRBV5-1 and TRBJ1-5): KAGVTQTPRYLIKTRGQQVTLSCSPISGHRSVSWYQQTPGQGLQFLFEYFSETQRNKGNFPGRFSGRQFSNSRSEMNVSTLELGDSALYLCASSLGQDQPQHFGDGTRLSIL.

A word on this clone: A single base separates this from a much larger clone, so it may be a read error. The chain recombines TRBV20-1 with TRBJ1-4, with 7 bases fitting TRBD1. Trimming cost V 8 bases and J 13 bases; bases outside gene matches: 16. Germline assignment: CDR1 DFQATT and CDR2 SNEGSKA (reference sequence). The length of the CDR3 is 13 residues. The CDR3 DNA sequence: TGCAGTTCGACTCGACAGGGTGAGCAAGTACTGTTTTTT. Translated, it gives CSSTRQGEQVLFF.

This clone has just a few counts. The V gene is TRBV20-1, the J gene TRBJ2-3; no reliable D call. The V and J ends lost 4 bases and 0 bases respectively, with 8 bases between them. The CDR3 runs 13 residues. The germline V gene has CDR1 DFQATT and CDR2 SNEGSKA (reference sequence). The CDR3 region has the DNA TGCAGTGCTAAGATCCCTAGCACAGATACGCAGTATTTT. Translating it yields CSAKIPSTDTQYF.

This chain uses TRBV6-5 with TRBJ2-7; 10 bases map to TRBD1. Unmatched junction bases numbered 11, after V lost 6 bases and J lost 6 bases. The CDR3 is 15 amino acids. CDR1 MNHEY and CDR2 SVGAGI come from the germline V gene. CDR3: CASSYPGQGSGEQYF. The CDR3, as DNA: TGTGCCAGCAGCTACCCGGGACAGGGGAGTGGCGAGCAGTACTTC.

This clone was picked up a small number of times. The genes are TRBV27 and TRBJ2-6; perhaps TRBD2 as D (6 bases). The CDR3 runs to 14 residues. The V gene's germline CDR1 is MNHEY and CDR2 SMNVEV (reference sequence). Trimming took off 8 bases at V and 8 bases at J, with 16 bases between the two ends. CDR3 nucleotide sequence: TGTGCCAGCGGAGGGGACTCTGGTTCCAACGTCCTGACTTTC. As protein: CASGGDSGSNVLTF.

This clone was seen a handful of times. The rearrangement links TRBV6-2 or TRBV6-3 to TRBJ1-6; TRBD1 aligns across 9 bases. The J segment lost 10 bases and the V segment lost 6 bases, leaving 13 bases of the junction unmatched. The CDR3 sequence is 16 residues long. The V gene's germline CDR1 is MNHEY and CDR2 SVGEGT. In DNA form, the CDR3 reads TGTGCCAGCAGAGAATTAGGGGACAGGGATGAGTCACCCCTCCACTTT. It is translated as CASRELGDRDESPLHF.

At least ten counts were recorded for this clone. The J gene is TRBJ2-1, the V gene TRBV9, with TRBD2 matching over 13 bases. J gave up 4 bases and V 4 bases, and 2 bases lay outside the gene matches. Germline lookup yields CDR1 SGDLS and CDR2 YYNGEE. This CDR3 has 15 residues. CDR3 nucleotides: TGTGCCAGCAGCCTGACTAGCGGGGGGTACAATGAGCAGTTCTTC. It is translated as CASSLTSGGYNEQFF.

This clone was found many times. The chain uses TRBV9 and TRBJ1-2; TRBD1 aligns across 8 bases. V was pared by 2 bases and J by 3 bases, with 3 bases of the junction left unmatched. The CDR3 spans 14 residues. Germline assignment: CDR1 SGDLS and CDR2 YYNGEE. This CDR3 reads CASSVGTGDYGYTF. As DNA, the CDR3 is TGTGCCAGCAGCGTGGGGACAGGCGACTATGGCTACACCTTC.

Turning to this clone: A much larger clone differs by one base, so this may be a read error. V is TRBV20-1 and J is TRBJ2-5; D ambiguous. CDR1 is DFQATT, CDR2 SNEGSKA, per germline (reference sequence). V lost 5 bases and J 4 bases, leaving 14 bases between the germline ends. CDR3 length: 13 amino acids. The CDR3 DNA reads TGCAGTGCTGTGATTGGAAGATTAGAGACCCAGTACTTC. It encodes CSAVIGRLETQYF.

This clone is large by share. The J gene is TRBJ2-1, the V gene TRBV6-1; D gene ambiguous. The V gene's germline CDR1 is MNHNS and CDR2 SASEGT. The CDR3 runs to 12 residues. V was shortened by 5 bases and J by 10 bases, with 12 bases between the two germline ends. DNA of the CDR3: TGTGCCAGCAGTTCCCGAGACGACGAGCAGTTCTTC. Amino acid sequence: CASSSRDDEQFF.

This sequence joins TRBV4-1 and TRBJ2-1; the D gene could be TRBD1 or TRBD2 (5 bases each). V was clipped by 4 bases and J by 10 bases, with 14 bases between them. CDR3 length equals 13 residues. The germline V gene has CDR1 MGHRA and CDR2 YSYEKL. CDR3 in DNA: TGCGCCAGCAGCCGGAACCGGGGCGCGGAGCAGTTCTTC. Its translation: CASSRNRGAEQFF.

About this clone itself: A much larger clone is a single base away; this may be a read error. The V gene is TRBV7-6, the J gene TRBJ2-5; TRBD1 is a possible D gene (5 bases). The V end lost 1 base, the J end lost 4 bases, and 7 bases lay between the germline ends. The CDR3 consists of 13 residues. From germline, CDR1 is SGHVS and CDR2 FNYEAQ. The CDR3 DNA sequence: TGTGCCAGCAGCTTAGTAGGGGTAGAGACCCAGTACTTC. Protein sequence: CASSLVGVETQYF.

This clone was counted many times. This chain connects TRBV24-1 to TRBJ1-5; TRBD1 is a possible D gene (5 bases). Per germline, CDR1 KGHDR and CDR2 SFDVKD. The ends were cut back, 5 bases at V and 5 bases at J, with 15 bases in the middle. The CDR3 loop spans 15 amino acids. The CDR3 spells CATSGAQGADQPQHF. Here the CDR3 DNA reads TGTGCCACCAGTGGGGCGCAGGGTGCGGATCAGCCCCAGCATTTT.

This clone was seen ten or more times. The V gene is TRBV6-2 or TRBV6-3, the J gene TRBJ2-7; D call uncertain. The CDR3 length is 15 residues. V shed 5 bases and J shed 0 bases, with 14 bases lying between them. CDR1 is MNHEY, CDR2 SVGEGT, per germline. The CDR3 nucleotides are TGTGCCAGCAGTGACGTCGAGGATTACTCCTACGAGCAGTACTTC. It yields the protein CASSDVEDYSYEQYF.

This clone was picked up a small number of times. One base away lies a much larger clone, so this may be a sequencing read error. V is TRBV6-4 and J is TRBJ2-3, with a possible D match to TRBD1 (7 bases). The CDR3 has 14 amino acids. Per the germline V gene, CDR1 is MRHNA and CDR2 is SNTAGT. The ends were cut back, 5 bases at V and 6 bases at J, with 15 bases in the middle. The CDR3 DNA reads TGTGCCAGCAGTCCCCAGGGGGAGGTGGATACGCAGTATTTT. As protein: CASSPQGEVDTQYF.

This clone appeared many times. The chain recombines TRBV6-6 with TRBJ1-1; 8 bases line up with TRBD1. Losses at the gene ends were 0 bases for V and 2 bases for J; bases not matched to a gene: 2. The germline V gene encodes CDR1 MNHNY and CDR2 SVGAGI (reference sequence). CDR3 size: 15 residues. The CDR3 region is CASSYSQGANTEAFF. CDR3 nucleotide sequence: TGTGCCAGCAGTTACTCGCAGGGGGCAAACACTGAAGCTTTCTTT.

This clone has at least ten counts. Other DNA sequences in the same sample also yield this CDR3. DNA for the CDR3: TGTGCCAGCAGTCTTCAGGGCCCTGAAGCTTTCTTT. It encodes CASSLQGPEAFF. The genes are TRBV7-2 and TRBJ1-1; weak D call: TRBD1 (5 bases). The germline gives CDR1 SGHTA, CDR2 FQGNSA. Trimming cost V 6 bases and J 6 bases, with 11 bases left between them. The CDR3 covers 12 residues.

This clone has at least ten counts. This chain links TRBV5-4 with TRBJ2-2; D may match TRBD1 or TRBD2 (5 bases each). Germline CDR1 is SGHNT and CDR2 is YYREEE (reference sequence). CDR3 length: 16 residues. The V end lost 3 bases, the J end lost 3 bases, and 15 bases lay between the germline ends. The CDR3 spells CASSYGGSVYTGELFF. The DNA for the CDR3 is TGTGCCAGCAGCTATGGGGGTAGCGTCTACACCGGGGAGCTGTTTTTT.